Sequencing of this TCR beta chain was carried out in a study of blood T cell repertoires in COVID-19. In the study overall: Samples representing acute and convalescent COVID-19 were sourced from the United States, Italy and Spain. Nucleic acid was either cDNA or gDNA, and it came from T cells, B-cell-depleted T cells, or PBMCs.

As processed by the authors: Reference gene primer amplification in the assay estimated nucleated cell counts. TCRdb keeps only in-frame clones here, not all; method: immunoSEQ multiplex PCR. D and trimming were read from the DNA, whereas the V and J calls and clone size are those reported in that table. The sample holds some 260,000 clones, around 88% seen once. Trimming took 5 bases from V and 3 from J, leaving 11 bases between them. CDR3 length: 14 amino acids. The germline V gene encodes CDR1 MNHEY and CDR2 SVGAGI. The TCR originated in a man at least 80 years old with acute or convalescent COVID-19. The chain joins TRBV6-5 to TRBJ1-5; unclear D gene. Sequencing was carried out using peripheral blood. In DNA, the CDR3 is TGTGCCAGCAGTCTAGGGAGATTCAATCAGCCCCAGCATTTT. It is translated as CASSLGRFNQPQHF.